A selection of T cell receptor beta chains follows, all from one sample in a study of shared clonotypes between healthy human individuals. The repertoire was sequenced with immunoSEQ multiplex PCR; TCRdb's copy has only in-frame clones and lacks some. Of roughly 2 million clones detected, approximately 94% appear once; the ten largest clones hold approximately 0.13%. Sequencing used naive CD4+ T cells sorted from blood. The receptors were gathered from a man younger than 35 in good health. The CDR3 runs from the conserved cysteine through the conserved F or W. The order of the fields is J gene, V gene, D gene, clone size, CDR3 DNA, CDR3 protein. A D gene is named only where the DNA matches it firmly. Only part of the rows carry a size: once, few, many, or a class if the clone is expanded.

TRBJ1-1 TRBV27 NA NA TGTGCCAGCAGTTTATGGGGGGCCCCCGAGACTTTCTTT CASSLWGAPETFF
TRBJ1-5 TRBV18 NA NA TGTGCCAGCTCACCTTCGGCAGGGGTTAAGGGCAATCAGCCCCAGCATTTT CASSPSAGVKGNQPQHF
TRBJ2-3 TRBV18 NA NA TGTGCCAGCACAAAGGGGTCCGACAGCCGAGATACGCAGTATTTT CASTKGSDSRDTQYF
TRBJ2-7 TRBV6-5 TRBD1 NA TGTGCCAGCAGTTTCGACAGGGGGCTTTACGAGCAGTACTTC CASSFDRGLYEQYF
TRBJ1-4 TRBV6-5 NA NA TGTGCCAGCAGTCCAATCGGGGGCAGTGAAAAACTGTTTTTT CASSPIGGSEKLFF
TRBJ2-7 TRBV10-3 NA NA TGTGCCACCCATCGAGACTCGATCTCCTACGAGCAGTACTTC CATHRDSISYEQYF
TRBJ2-2 TRBV5-1 TRBD2 NA TGCGCCAGCAGCTTTAGCGGGGGGCCGAACACCGGGGAGCTGTTTTTT CASSFSGGPNTGELFF
TRBJ2-2 TRBV4-1 TRBD2 NA TGCGCCAGCAGCCCGGTGGGACTAGTATTGACCGGGGAGCTGTTTTTT CASSPVGLVLTGELFF
TRBJ2-2 TRBV27 NA NA TGTGCCAGCAGTTTAGACTGGGGACTCGCGAACACCGGGGAGCTGTTTTTT CASSLDWGLANTGELFF
TRBJ1-1 TRBV6-5 NA NA TGTGCCAGCAAAGGAGGAGGGTTCGAGAACACTGAAGCTTTCTTT CASKGGGFENTEAFF
TRBJ2-1 TRBV4-1 TRBD2 NA TGCGCCAGCAGCCAAGGCCTAGCGGGAGTCAACAATGAGCAGTTCTTC CASSQGLAGVNNEQFF
TRBJ2-2 TRBV30 TRBD2 NA TGTGCCTGGACTCCCGCCTGGCTAGCGGGCACCGGGGAGCTGTTTTTT CAWTPAWLAGTGELFF
TRBJ2-5 TRBV5-4 NA NA TGTGCCAGCAGCTTGAACAGGGAAGAGACCCAGTACTTC CASSLNREETQYF
TRBJ2-7 TRBV30 TRBD2 NA TGTGCCTGGAGACTAGCGGGAGGCTACGAGCAGTACTTC CAWRLAGGYEQYF
TRBJ2-2 TRBV18 NA NA TGTGCCAGCTCACCACCCGCAGGGAACACCGGGGAGCTGTTTTTT CASSPPAGNTGELFF
TRBJ2-2 TRBV6-5 NA once TGTGCCACCAGGAATTGGCAGTCCGGGGAGCTGTTTTTT CATRNWQSGELFF
TRBJ2-3 TRBV19 NA NA TGTGCCAGTAGCCGCTCTAGCGCCTCTAGCACAGATACGCAGTATTTT CASSRSSASSTDTQYF
TRBJ2-3 TRBV11-3 TRBD2 NA TGTGCCAGCAGCTTAGGGGCTGCGGCTAGCGGGCAAAGCACAGATACGCAGTATTTT CASSLGAAASGQSTDTQYF
TRBJ2-5 TRBV2 TRBD2 NA TGTGCCAGCAGTGTGCTAGCGGGGGGGACTACCCAAGAGACCCAGTACTTC CASSVLAGGTTQETQYF
TRBJ1-5 TRBV2 TRBD1 NA TGTGCCAGCAGTGGGGGGGCCGGGACAGAGAATCAGCCCCAGCATTTT CASSGGAGTENQPQHF
TRBJ1-2 TRBV15 TRBD1 NA TGTGCCACCAGCAGACGACAGGGGGGAGTTGACTATGGCTACACCTTC CATSRRQGGVDYGYTF
TRBJ1-1 TRBV6-5 NA NA TGTGCCAGCAGCCAAAGGGGGGGGACTGAAGCTTTCTTT CASSQRGGTEAFF